This passage covers 23 T cell receptor beta chains from one sample sequenced in a study of intratumoral heterogeneity in liver cancer. TCRdb's copy holds only in-frame clones and misses some; the assay was immunoSEQ multiplex PCR. Of roughly 6,000 clones in the sample, around 68% were seen once. The source was tumor-adjacent normal tissue, collected before any cancer treatment. These receptors were taken from a man aged 70-80 years with hepatocellular carcinoma.

V usage is TRBV30 and J usage is TRBJ2-1; TRBD2 is a possible D gene (6 bases). Germline CDR1 is GTSNPN and CDR2 is SVGIG (reference sequence). This CDR3 is built from 17 residues. The V end lost 3 bases, the J end lost 1 base, and 19 bases lay between the germline ends. CDR3 DNA: TGTGCCTGGAGCCGAGGAGGGGCCGATTTTTCCTACAATGAGCAGTTCTTC. This sequence encodes CAWSRGGADFSYNEQFF.

This clone was observed a handful of times. The chain is built from TRBV5-1 and TRBJ1-1; no clear D gene. The CDR3 runs to 14 residues. Trimming removed 0 bases from V and 0 bases from J, with 6 bases in between. Germline assignment: CDR1 SGHRS and CDR2 YFSETQ. The CDR3 loop is CASSLASMNTEAFF. DNA for the CDR3: TGCGCCAGCAGCTTGGCTTCGATGAACACTGAAGCTTTCTTT. Drawing the rest from reference TRBV5-1 and TRBJ1-1, the complete variable domain is KAGVTQTPRYLIKTRGQQVTLSCSPISGHRSVSWYQQTPGQGLQFLFEYFSETQRNKGNFPGRFSGRQFSNSRSEMNVSTLELGDSALYLCASSLASMNTEAFFGQGTRLTVV.

The CDR3 here is CASSGQGPYEQYV. CDR3 sequence (DNA): TGTGCCAGCAGTGGACAGGGACCCTACGAGCAGTACGTC. This chain uses TRBV2 with TRBJ2-7, with 7 positions matching TRBD1. The V gene's germline CDR1 is SNHLY and CDR2 FYNNEI. The CDR3 length is 13 residues. The ends lost 4 bases at V and 2 bases at J; junction bases unmatched: 2.

CDR3 sequence (DNA): TGTGCCAGTAGTATAGATCGGGGAGGAGGTTACACCGGGGAGCTGTTTTTT. This gives the protein CASSIDRGGGYTGELFF. The rearrangement links TRBV19 to TRBJ2-2; perhaps TRBD2 as D (6 bases). Germline CDR1 and CDR2: LNHDA and SQIVND (reference sequence). Deletions cut 0 bases from V and 3 bases from J, with 14 bases between. CDR3 size: 17 residues.

This rearrangement joins TRBV18 to TRBJ1-5, with TRBD1 matching 7 bases. Germline CDR1 KGHSH, CDR2 LQKENI. V lost 3 bases and J lost 0; bases outside the gene matches: 8. The CDR3 totals 17 residues. CDR3 region: CASSPGTGTASNQPQHF. The CDR3 bases are TGTGCCAGCTCACCGGGTACCGGGACAGCTAGCAATCAGCCCCAGCATTTT.

This chain uses TRBV27 with TRBJ2-5; D not resolved. Germline loops: CDR1 MNHEY, CDR2 SMNVEV (reference sequence). The CDR3 is 14 amino acids. Trimming removed 6 bases at V and 7 bases at J, with 18 bases between. CDR3 nucleotide sequence: TGTGCCAGCAGCCTTGGGCAGCCAGGTTGGACCCAGTACTTC. Amino acids: CASSLGQPGWTQYF.

Only a few counts were recorded for this clone. The chain joins TRBV13 to TRBJ1-1; 9 bases fit TRBD1. In germline, CDR1 is PRHDT, CDR2 FYEKMQ (reference sequence). The junction had 6 bases not matched to a gene; V was cut back by 1 base and J by 0 bases. The CDR3 loop spans 17 amino acids. CDR3: CASSLEGTGLVNTEAFF. The CDR3 nucleotides are TGTGCCAGCAGCTTAGAAGGGACAGGGTTGGTGAACACTGAAGCTTTCTTT.

V gene TRBV10-2 combines with J gene TRBJ1-1, with a weak D call TRBD1 (5 bases). Trimming stripped 3 bases from V and 5 bases from J, with 10 bases between. Germline CDR1 is WSHSY and CDR2 is SAAADI. The CDR3 runs 13 residues. The CDR3 DNA reads TGCGCCAGCAGTGACGGGGCATGGACTGAAGCTTTCTTT. This encodes CASSDGAWTEAFF.

The rearrangement links TRBV9 to TRBJ1-4; D call uncertain. The CDR3 runs to 16 residues. Trimming shortened V by 0 bases and J by 5 bases, and 14 bases separated the two germline ends. Germline V gene sequence: CDR1 SGDLS, CDR2 YYNGEE. DNA of the CDR3: TGTGCCAGCAGCGTAGACTCAGGACGGACGAATGAAAAACTGTTTTTT. Its translation: CASSVDSGRTNEKLFF.

This clone was recorded a few times. This chain links TRBV30 with TRBJ1-2, with a tentative D call TRBD1 (6 bases). The CDR3 has 14 residues. The germline V gene encodes CDR1 GTSNPN and CDR2 SVGIG (reference sequence). V lost 6 bases, J lost 4 bases, and 18 bases lay in between. This CDR3 reads CACQLTGRSYGYTF. CDR3 sequence (DNA): TGTGCCTGCCAACTCACAGGGCGCTCCTATGGCTACACCTTC. The full variable domain, its missing parts supplied by reference TRBV30 and TRBJ1-2, is SQTIHQWPATLVQPVGSPLSLECTVEGTSNPNLYWYRQAAGRGLQLLFYSVGIGQISSEVPQNLSASRPQDRQFILSSKKLLLSDSGFYLCACQLTGRSYGYTFGSGTRLTVV.

In this sample, this clone turned up once. This rearrangement joins TRBV27 to TRBJ2-2, with 11 positions matching TRBD2. Germline-derived CDR1 and CDR2 are MNHEY and SMNVEV (reference sequence). The CDR3 runs to 18 residues. The V segment lost 2 bases and the J segment 4 bases; nucleotides outside the gene matches: 9. CDR3 bases: TGTGCCAGCAGTTTAAGGAGACTAGCGGGGTTCCTCACCGGGGAGCTGTTTTTT. Translated, it gives CASSLRRLAGFLTGELFF.

The chain recombines TRBV6-5 with TRBJ2-7; weak D call: TRBD2 (7 bases). The germline CDR1 and CDR2 sequences are MNHEY and SVGAGI. V gave up 8 bases and J gave up 6 bases, with 23 bases separating them. This CDR3 contains 15 residues. CDR3 coding DNA: TGTGCCAGCCTACCCCCGGGAGGACAGTTTCGCGAGCAGTACTTC. Protein: CASLPPGGQFREQYF.

This chain links TRBV27 with TRBJ2-5; weak D call: TRBD1 (6 bases). The length of the CDR3 is 14 residues. Deletions cut 1 base from V and 1 base from J, with 7 bases between. Germline V gene lookup returns CDR1 MNHEY and CDR2 SMNVEV (reference sequence). As DNA, the CDR3 is TGTGCCAGCAGTTTATGGGGGCCCCAAGAGACCCAGTACTTC. It yields the protein CASSLWGPQETQYF.

In its sample, this clone was seen a few times. The chain couples TRBV6-5 to TRBJ1-2, with 9 bases matching TRBD1. The junction had 6 bases not matched to a gene; V was cut back by 6 bases and J by 4 bases. This CDR3 has 14 residues. CDR1 is MNHEY and CDR2 is SVGAGI in the germline V gene. CDR3 nucleotides: TGTGCCAGCAGCCGACAGGGGGGCCGCTATGGCTACACCTTC. Translation: CASSRQGGRYGYTF.

This clone was found a few times. The CDR3 loop reads CASSHASDPTSPLHF. In nucleotides, the CDR3 is TGCGCCAGCAGCCACGCCTCTGACCCTACTTCACCCCTCCACTTT. The J gene is TRBJ1-6, the V gene TRBV4-1; D is uncertain. Germline values: CDR1 MGHRA, CDR2 YSYEKL. The V and J ends lost 3 bases and 9 bases respectively, with 15 bases between them. The CDR3 has 15 amino acids.

The J gene is TRBJ1-5, the V gene TRBV6-6; 10 bases are a match to TRBD1. Germline V lookup: CDR1 MNHNY, CDR2 SVGAGI (reference sequence). V shed 4 bases and J 7 bases; nucleotides not matched to a gene: 7. CDR3 size: 15 residues. In DNA form, the CDR3 reads TGTGCCAGCAGTTCCGGGACAGGGGTTAACCAGCCCCAGCATTTT. Amino acids: CASSSGTGVNQPQHF.

This clone was recorded a few times. One end of the junction fails to match germline, which may point to a read error. The chain carries TRBV19 and TRBJ2-1; D perhaps matches TRBD1 (6 bases). CDR1 and CDR2 from the germline V gene are LNHDA and SQIVND (reference sequence). This CDR3 is 15 amino acids long. CDR3 coding DNA: TGTGCCAGCAGTACAGGGACAAGCCGCTACAATGAGCAGTTCTTC. Its translation is CASSTGTSRYNEQFF.

Relative to its sample, this clone is large. V is TRBV4-2 and J is TRBJ1-5; the D gene is possibly TRBD1 (6 bases). V was pared by 6 bases and J by 0 bases, with 12 bases between. The CDR3 loop spans 15 amino acids. In germline, CDR1 is LGHNA, CDR2 YNFKEQ. The CDR3, as DNA: TGTGCCAGCAGGATTGACAGGCATAGCAATCAGCCCCAGCATTTT. It translates to CASRIDRHSNQPQHF.

This rearrangement joins TRBV15 to TRBJ1-3; 7 positions match TRBD1. The CDR3 consists of 17 residues. V shed 3 bases, J shed 5 bases, and the junction held 13 bases outside the gene matches. Germline CDR1 LNHNV, CDR2 YYDKDF (reference sequence). In nucleotides, the CDR3 is TGTGCCACCAGCAGTCTGAACAGACAGGGAGGAAGAAACACCATATATTTT. It translates to CATSSLNRQGGRNTIYF.

The V call is TRBV28, the J call TRBJ1-2, with D tentatively TRBD1 (6 bases). The CDR3 runs to 14 residues. With 6 bases removed from V and 8 bases from J, the gap between germline ends came to 19 bases. CDR1 MDHEN and CDR2 SYDVKM come from the germline V gene. CDR3 DNA sequence: TGTGCCAGCAGCCCCAGGTCGGGCAGGGGCGGCTACACCTTC. Translation: CASSPRSGRGGYTF.

This chain uses TRBV18 with TRBJ2-3; TRBD1 or TRBD2 may be the D gene (7 bases each). CDR3 length: 13 residues. V lost 8 bases to trimming and J lost 2 bases, with 11 bases between them. Germline lookup yields CDR1 KGHSH and CDR2 LQKENI. CDR3 sequence (DNA): TGTGCCAGCCAGGGGGGGCCCACAGATACGCAGTATTTT. This encodes CASQGGPTDTQYF.

The chain recombines TRBV28 with TRBJ2-6; D remains unclear. This CDR3 has 18 amino acids. Germline assignment: CDR1 MDHEN and CDR2 SYDVKM. With 5 bases removed from V and 2 bases from J, the gap between germline ends came to 19 bases. DNA of the CDR3: TGTGCCAGCAGTCCAAAGATATATGGCTCTCCTGGGGCCAACGTCCTGACTTTC. This encodes CASSPKIYGSPGANVLTF.

The chain employs TRBV7-6 and TRBJ1-3, with D hard to call. Trimming removed 1 base from V and 2 bases from J, with 9 bases in between. Looked up from germline, CDR1 is SGHVS and CDR2 is FNYEAQ. This CDR3 has 15 residues. The CDR3 nucleotides are TGTGCCAGCAGCTTAGGCAGGAGTCCTGGAAACACCATATATTTT. Translation: CASSLGRSPGNTIYF.